A selection of T cell receptor beta chains follows, all from one sample in a study of OX40 agonist ivuxolimab in advanced cancers. The method was immunoSEQ multiplex PCR; TCRdb's version includes in-frame clones alone and lacks a portion of them. The repertoire holds about 70,000 clones, with approximately 89% as singletons. Here the sequenced sample was CD4+ or CD8+ T cells sorted from blood, taken in a trial of the OX40 agonist ivuxolimab. These receptors came from an adult with an advanced solid tumor such as melanoma, head and neck, liver or kidney cancer. Each CDR3 is given with its conserved first and last residue. D genes are given only for firm matches. For some rows the clone size is stated as once, few or many, or as a class when expanded; others skip it.

D gene	clone size	J gene	V gene	CDR3 protein	CDR3 DNA
TRBD1	NA	TRBJ1-6	TRBV5-6	CASSLVQGASYNSPLHF	TGTGCCAGCAGCTTGGTACAGGGGGCGTCCTATAATTCACCCCTCCACTTT
TRBD2	NA	TRBJ2-2	TRBV6-1	CASSEPGRGGELFF	TGTGCCAGCAGTGAACCCGGGAGGGGCGGGGAGCTGTTTTTT
TRBD2	NA	TRBJ2-3	TRBV28	CASSPGAGVTDTQYF	TGTGCCAGCAGCCCCGGGGCGGGAGTCACAGATACGCAGTATTTT
TRBD1	few	TRBJ2-3	TRBV11-2	CASSLEGQGVIAGDTQYF	TGTGCCAGCAGCTTAGAGGGTCAGGGGGTCATCGCGGGCGATACGCAGTATTTT
TRBD2	NA	TRBJ2-7	TRBV9	CASSVGSPGVAGDVSYEQYF	TGTGCCAGCAGCGTAGGTTCACCCGGGGTAGCGGGGGACGTCTCCTACGAGCAGTACTTC
NA	few	TRBJ1-1	TRBV9	CASSVEGTPNTEAFF	TGTGCCAGCAGCGTAGAAGGGACACCGAACACTGAAGCTTTCTTT
NA	few	TRBJ2-7	TRBV6-4	CASSEFQGSSYEQYF	TGTGCCAGCAGTGAATTTCAGGGTAGCTCCTACGAGCAGTACTTC
NA	NA	TRBJ2-7	TRBV7-8	CASSPLRESEQYF	TGTGCCAGCAGCCCACTCCGGGAGAGCGAGCAGTACTTC
NA	NA	TRBJ1-1	TRBV6-5	CASSYGRNTEAFF	TGTGCCAGCAGTTATGGCCGGAACACTGAAGCTTTCTTT
NA	NA	TRBJ1-3	TRBV6-6	CASRNMGSGNTIYF	TGTGCCAGCAGAAACATGGGCTCTGGAAACACCATATATTTT
TRBD2	NA	TRBJ2-5	TRBV4-3	CASSRWEGSSEETQYF	TGCGCCAGCAGCCGTTGGGAGGGTAGCTCCGAAGAGACCCAGTACTTC
NA	NA	TRBJ1-2	TRBV25-1	CASSKGQVGGYTF	TGTGCCAGCAGCAAGGGCCAGGTCGGTGGCTACACCTTC
NA	NA	TRBJ2-2	TRBV5-1	CASSGQGISGELFF	TGCGCCAGCAGCGGTCAGGGGATTAGTGGGGAGCTGTTTTTT
NA	once	TRBJ2-1	TRBV19	CASSPTTVSYNEQFF	TGTGCCAGTAGCCCGACTACCGTCTCCTACAATGAGCAGTTCTTC
NA	NA	TRBJ2-3	TRBV7-3	CASSRGLLDTQYF	TGTGCCAGCAGCCGAGGCCTTCTAGATACGCAGTATTTT
NA	NA	TRBJ1-1	TRBV5-6	CASSLAESLNTEAFF	TGTGCCAGCAGCTTGGCCGAGAGCTTGAACACTGAAGCTTTCTTT
NA	NA	TRBJ2-7	TRBV6-5	CASRPDSYEQYF	TGTGCCAGCAGACCGGACAGTTACGAGCAGTACTTC
NA	NA	TRBJ2-7	TRBV2	CASSATFYEQYF	TGTGCCAGCAGTGCGACTTTCTACGAGCAGTACTTC
NA	NA	TRBJ2-1	TRBV6-5	CASSYSFRENNEQFF	TGTGCCAGCAGTTACTCCTTCAGGGAAAACAATGAGCAGTTCTTC
TRBD1	NA	TRBJ2-2	TRBV4-1	CASSPRTGDTGELFF	TGCGCCAGCAGCCCTAGGACAGGGGACACCGGGGAGCTGTTTTTT